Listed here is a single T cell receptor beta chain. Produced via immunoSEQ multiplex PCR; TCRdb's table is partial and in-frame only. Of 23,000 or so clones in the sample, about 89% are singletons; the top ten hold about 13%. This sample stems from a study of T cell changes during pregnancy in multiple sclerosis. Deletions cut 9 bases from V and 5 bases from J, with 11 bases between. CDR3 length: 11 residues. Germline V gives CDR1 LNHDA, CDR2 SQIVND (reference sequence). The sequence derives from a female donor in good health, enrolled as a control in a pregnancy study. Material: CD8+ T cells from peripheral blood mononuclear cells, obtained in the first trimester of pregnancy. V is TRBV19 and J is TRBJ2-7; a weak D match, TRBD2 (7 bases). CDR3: CASRGANEQYF. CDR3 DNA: TGTGCCAGCCGGGGGGCCAACGAGCAGTACTTC.